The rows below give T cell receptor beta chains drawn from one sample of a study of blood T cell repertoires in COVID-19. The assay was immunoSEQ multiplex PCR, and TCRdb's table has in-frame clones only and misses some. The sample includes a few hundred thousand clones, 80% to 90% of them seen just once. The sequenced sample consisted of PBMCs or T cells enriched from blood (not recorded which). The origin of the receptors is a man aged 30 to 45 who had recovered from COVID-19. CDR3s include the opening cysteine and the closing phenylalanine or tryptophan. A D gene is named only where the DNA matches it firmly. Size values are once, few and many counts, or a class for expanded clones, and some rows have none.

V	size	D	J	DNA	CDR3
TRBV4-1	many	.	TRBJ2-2	TGCGCCAGCAGTGATCTAGGCGTGAGCACCGGGGAGCTGTTTTTT	CASSDLGVSTGELFF
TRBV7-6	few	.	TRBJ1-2	TGTGCCAGCAGCCCGACAGGCAACTATGGCTACACCTTC	CASSPTGNYGYTF
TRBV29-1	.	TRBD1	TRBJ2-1	TGCAGCGCGGGGACAGGGGGAGGCTCCTACAATGAGCAGTTCTTC	CSAGTGGGSYNEQFF
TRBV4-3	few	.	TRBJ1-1	TGCGCCAGCAGCCAGGGGGGAGGACACTCGAACACTGAAGCTTTCTTT	CASSQGGGHSNTEAFF
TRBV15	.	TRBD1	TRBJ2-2	TGTGCCACCAGCAGTACAGGGGGCCATAACACCGGGGAGCTGTTTTTT	CATSSTGGHNTGELFF
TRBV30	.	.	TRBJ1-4	TGTGCCTGGAGTGCCCTTGAGTCCGAAAAACTGTTTTTT	CAWSALESEKLFF
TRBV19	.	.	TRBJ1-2	TGTGCCAGTAGTCCTCCAGGGTGGGGCGGCTACACCTTC	CASSPPGWGGYTF
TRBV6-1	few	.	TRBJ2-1	TGTGCCAGCAGTGAACGCGGCGAGAATGAGCAGTTCTTC	CASSERGENEQFF
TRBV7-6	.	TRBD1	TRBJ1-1	TGTGCCAGCAGCGGACAGGGGAACACTGAAGCTTTCTTT	CASSGQGNTEAFF
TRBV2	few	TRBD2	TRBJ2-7	TGTGCCAGCAGTGAAGCGCGGGGGGCCCTCCTCTACGAGCAGTACTTC	CASSEARGALLYEQYF
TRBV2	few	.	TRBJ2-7	TGTGCCAGCAGTGTGGACAGCTCCTACGAGCAGTACTTC	CASSVDSSYEQYF
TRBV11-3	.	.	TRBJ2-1	TGTGCCAGCAGCCTATACGACAATGAGCAGTTCTTC	CASSLYDNEQFF
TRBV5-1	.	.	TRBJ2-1	TGCGCCAGCAGCCGGGACGAAGGGGGCTCCTACAATGAGCAGTTCTTC	CASSRDEGGSYNEQFF
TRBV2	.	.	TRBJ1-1	TGTGCCAGCAGTAACAGGATTGAAGCTTTCTTT	CASSNRIEAFF
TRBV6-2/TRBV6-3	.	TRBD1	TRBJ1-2	TGTGCCAGCAGCGTCGGTGAGGGGGCCTATGGCTACACCTTC	CASSVGEGAYGYTF
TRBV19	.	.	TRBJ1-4	TGTGCCAGTACCTCCGGGAGCGAGGGTGAAAAACTGTTTTTT	CASTSGSEGEKLFF
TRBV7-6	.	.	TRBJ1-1	TGTGCCAGCAGCGACAGGAGGCCGGAGGCTGAAGCTTTCTTT	CASSDRRPEAEAFF
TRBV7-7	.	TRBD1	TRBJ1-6	TGTGCTAGCAGCCCCAACAGGGGTTCACCCCTCCACTTT	CASSPNRGSPLHF
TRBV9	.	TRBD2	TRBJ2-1	TGTGCCAGCAGCGTTGGGGGGGAGGTCAATGAGCAGTTCTTC	CASSVGGEVNEQFF
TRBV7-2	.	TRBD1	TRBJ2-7	TGTGCCAGCACCGTTACAGGGGGATACGAGCAGTACTTC	CASTVTGGYEQYF
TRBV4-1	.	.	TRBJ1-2	TGCGCCAGCAGCCAGGCAGGAGGCTACACCTTC	CASSQAGGYTF
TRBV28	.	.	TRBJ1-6	TGTGCCAGCAGTAGCGTTGAGGGTTCACCCCTCCACTTT	CASSSVEGSPLHF
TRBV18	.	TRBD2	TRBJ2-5	TGTGCCAGCTCACCACGGGGGGGGAGAGAGACCCAGTACTTC	CASSPRGGRETQYF